This T cell receptor (beta chain) was sequenced during a study of blood T cells in healthy people across ages. Findings and limits, study-wide: Per million T cells, TCR beta diversity dropped about linearly as age rose. Naive T cell percentage strongly correlated with TCR beta diversity.

Then a second PCR, running about 6 to 12 cycles, was carried out with a sample-barcoded 5' primer and a J-beta primer mix. TCRdb itself ran the 5' RACE reads through MiXCR, one entry per CDR3 protein. The profile shows around 2 million distinct CDR3 sequences, about two fifths of them singletons. Remarks on this clonotype: The antigen is unknown.

CDR1 and CDR2 from the germline V gene are DFQATT and SNEGSKA (reference sequence). This CDR3 region has 13 residues. V was pared by 1 base and J by 7 bases, with 14 bases between. The sample providers were healthy Caucasian people from Russia, aged about 6 to 95. About 10 milliliters of peripheral blood were drawn from each donor into EDTA-treated tubes. The rearrangement joins TRBV20-1 to TRBJ2-7; D gene ambiguous. The sample comprised blood. This TCR was recovered from a human donor in good health. The CDR3 here is CSARGLAAAEQYF. Here the CDR3 DNA reads TGCAGTGCTAGAGGTCTGGCGGCGGCAGAGCAGTACTTC.